Following are 18 T cell receptor beta chains from one sample sequenced in a study of T cell responses to AZD1222 COVID-19 vaccine (dated by TCRdb to the early 2020s). The receptor library was made with the immunoSEQ multiplex PCR assay. The clones in this table, taken by TCRdb from immuneACCESS, are in-frame only. Not every clone is retained; where verified, under half of the shortfall comes from an unresolved V gene, and the cause of the rest is unknown. The sample table lists roughly 100,000 clones, around 96% of them with a count of one. Of the sample, under 2.5% is held by the ten largest clones. The meaning of the sample's time point label: baseline before first vaccination. The source was peripheral blood, collected on day 0 of AZD1222 vaccination. The origin of the receptors is an adult in good health.

The chain combines TRBV5-5 with TRBJ1-1; D unclear. The CDR3 length is 13 residues. The V gene's germline CDR1 is SGHKS and CDR2 YYEKEE (reference sequence). V lost 0 bases and J lost 5, with 8 bases in between. The CDR3 protein is CASSLATGTEAFF. In DNA form, the CDR3 reads TGTGCCAGCAGCTTGGCCACGGGGACTGAAGCTTTCTTT.

The chain uses TRBV11-2 and TRBJ2-1; 8 bases agree with TRBD2. After removal of 5 bases from V and 4 bases from J, the junction contained 13 bases not matched to a gene. This CDR3 is 17 amino acids long. Germline-derived CDR1 and CDR2 are SGHAT and FQNNGV. CDR3 sequence (DNA): TGTGCCAGCAGCACTCGGGGGGGTCTAGCGGTATACAATGAGCAGTTCTTC. Amino acid sequence: CASSTRGGLAVYNEQFF.

This chain connects TRBV3-1 (or the pseudogene TRBV3-2) to TRBJ1-6; no definite D call. The CDR3 length is 14 residues. The V gene lost 5 bases and the J gene lost 3 bases, with 8 bases spanning the gap. CDR1 and CDR2 from the germline V gene are LGHDT and YNNKEL (reference sequence). As DNA, the CDR3 is TGTGCCAGCAGCGACGAACTCTATAATTCACCCCTCCACTTT. Translated, it gives CASSDELYNSPLHF.

This chain connects TRBV28 to TRBJ2-3, with D perhaps matching TRBD1 (5 bases). The CDR3 contains 13 residues. Per germline, CDR1 MDHEN and CDR2 SYDVKM. V gave up 4 bases and J gave up 7 bases, with 12 bases separating them. CDR3 sequence: CASSSQGSNTQYF. The CDR3 DNA is TGTGCCAGCAGTTCCCAGGGTTCGAATACGCAGTATTTT.

The CDR3 DNA reads as TGTGCCAGCAGCGAGCAGACCGGGTTCGGCGAGCAGTACTTC. Its protein product is CASSEQTGFGEQYF. The V gene is TRBV9, the J gene TRBJ2-7, with D uncertain. The CDR3 totals 14 residues. Between the trimmed V and J ends, which lost 3 bases and 6 bases, there was a span of 16 bases. In germline, CDR1 is SGDLS, CDR2 YYNGEE.

The rearrangement links TRBV19 to TRBJ1-1; D unclear. Trimming pared 8 bases from V and 3 bases from J, leaving 19 bases between. Germline V gene sequence: CDR1 LNHDA, CDR2 SQIVND (reference sequence). This CDR3 has 15 amino acids. The CDR3 protein is CASSLQPVTDTEAFF. In nucleotides, the CDR3 is TGTGCCAGTTCACTTCAGCCGGTTACAGACACTGAAGCTTTCTTT. Full variable domain (rest looked up from reference TRBV19 and TRBJ1-1): DGGITQSPKYLFRKEGQNVTLSCEQNLNHDAMYWYRQDPGQGLRLIYYSQIVNDFQKGDIAEGYSVSREKKESFPLTVTSAQKNPTAFYLCASSLQPVTDTEAFFGQGTRLTVV.

The V call is TRBV28, the J call TRBJ1-2, with D tentatively TRBD1 (5 bases). This CDR3 region has 15 residues. The germline gives CDR1 MDHEN, CDR2 SYDVKM. V lost 5 bases and J 2 bases, leaving 15 bases between the germline ends. The CDR3 reads CASSPGLAQNYGYTF. The CDR3 DNA follows: TGTGCCAGCAGTCCAGGGTTGGCCCAGAACTATGGCTACACCTTC.

The chain links TRBV7-2 to TRBJ1-1, with D possibly TRBD1 on 6 matching bases. V shed 1 base and J shed 1 base, with 10 bases lying between them. Germline CDR1 reads SGHTA; CDR2 reads FQGNSA. CDR3 length: 15 amino acids. The CDR3 reads CASSLESRGNTEAFF. CDR3 DNA: TGTGCCAGCAGCTTAGAGAGCAGGGGGAACACTGAAGCTTTCTTT.

The chain carries TRBV21-1 and TRBJ1-5. TRBV21-1 is a documented pseudogene. This CDR3 contains 18 residues. This CDR3 reads CASSKDSGGEYSNQPQHF. In DNA form, the CDR3 reads TGTGCCAGCAGCAAAGATTCGGGGGGGGAATATAGCAATCAGCCCCAGCATTTT.

Note on this clone: Within the sample, other DNA sequences also encode this same CDR3. The rearrangement uses TRBV5-6 and TRBJ1-2; D remains ambiguous. CDR3 size: 13 residues. Looked up from germline, CDR1 is SGHDT and CDR2 is YYEEEE. Between the trimmed V and J ends, which lost 4 bases and 2 bases, there was a span of 9 bases. DNA of the CDR3: TGTGCCAGCAGCCCCGGTGGGAACTATGGCTACACCTTC. Protein product: CASSPGGNYGYTF.

This clone showed up just once. The rearrangement joins TRBV12-5 to TRBJ1-2; TRBD1 is a possible D gene (5 bases). CDR3 length equals 13 residues. Deletions cut 10 bases from V and 4 bases from J, with 16 bases between. Germline V gene lookup returns CDR1 LGHNT and CDR2 FRNRAP. The CDR3 nucleotides read TGTGCTACCGACCTACAGAGGGGCTATGGCTACACCTTC. This translates into CATDLQRGYGYTF. Full variable domain (rest looked up from reference TRBV12-5 and TRBJ1-2): DARVTQTPRHKVTEMGQEVTMRCQPILGHNTVFWYRQTMMQGLELLAYFRNRAPLDDSGMPKDRFSAEMPDATLATLKIQPSEPRDSAVYFCATDLQRGYGYTFGSGTRLTVV.

In DNA, the CDR3 is TGTGCCAGCAGCTCGGACACCGGTACGAAGCAGTACTTC. It specifies CASSSDTGTKQYF. The chain carries TRBV6-5 and TRBJ2-7, with a weak D call TRBD1 (5 bases). Germline loops: CDR1 MNHEY, CDR2 SVGAGI. Trimming removed 6 bases at V and 8 bases at J, with 17 bases between. This CDR3 region has 13 residues.

CDR3 residues: CASSSPNNEWAGDTQYF. The CDR3 region has the DNA TGCGCCAGCAGCTCCCCGAATAACGAGTGGGCCGGGGATACGCAGTATTTT. V usage is TRBV5-1 and J usage is TRBJ2-3; D is unclear. From germline, CDR1 is SGHRS and CDR2 YFSETQ. Trimming stripped 3 bases from V and 6 bases from J, with 23 bases between. The CDR3 totals 17 residues.

This rearrangement joins TRBV12-5 to TRBJ1-1; D is unclear. This CDR3 comprises 13 residues. The V and J ends lost 6 bases and 4 bases respectively, with 12 bases between them. Germline values: CDR1 LGHNT, CDR2 FRNRAP. The DNA for the CDR3 is TGTGCTAGTGGCCTAAGGACGGCCACTGAAGCTTTCTTT. Translation gives CASGLRTATEAFF.

The chain links TRBV6-2 or TRBV6-3 to TRBJ2-7, with D possibly TRBD1 on 6 matching bases. In germline, CDR1 is MNHEY, CDR2 SVGEGT. The CDR3 is 12 amino acids. Trimming took 5 bases from V and 9 from J, leaving 14 bases between them. The CDR3, as DNA: TGTGCCAGCAGTGACGACAGGTCGGTGCAGTACTTC. It is translated as CASSDDRSVQYF.

The chain has TRBV4-1 and TRBJ2-2, with a tentative D call TRBD1 (5 bases). The CDR3 runs 14 residues. CDR1 is MGHRA, CDR2 YSYEKL, per germline. The V end lost 4 bases, the J end lost 6 bases, and 12 bases lay between the germline ends. The CDR3 coding sequence is TGCGCCAGCAGCCCCAAAGTAGGGGCCGGGGAGCTGTTTTTT. Its translation: CASSPKVGAGELFF.

This chain uses TRBV6-5 with TRBJ1-5, with unresolved D. The CDR3 sequence is 13 residues long. Germline V gene data show CDR1 as MNHEY and CDR2 as SVGAGI. V dropped 8 bases and J dropped 4 bases, with 12 bases sitting between them. The CDR3 region is CASLMDINQPQHF. CDR3 in DNA: TGTGCCAGCCTCATGGATATAAATCAGCCCCAGCATTTT.

The V call is TRBV28, the J call TRBJ1-1; D is unresolved. V was pared by 3 bases and J by 4 bases, with 6 bases between. This CDR3 has 12 residues. CDR1 is MDHEN and CDR2 is SYDVKM in the germline V gene. CDR3 DNA: TGTGCCAGCAGTTTTGGAGGCACTGAAGCTTTCTTT. Translation gives CASSFGGTEAFF.